This TCR beta chain was identified during a study of blood T cell repertoires in COVID-19. Study-wide context: PBMCs, B-cell-depleted T cells, or T cells provided the cDNA or gDNA that made up the material.

Source study methods: Amplification with reference gene primers provided the estimates of nucleated cell counts. Using immunoSEQ multiplex PCR, the repertoire was profiled, and TCRdb retains in-frame clones only, with some absent. For V, J and clone size, that table is used; D and trimming come from the DNA. The top ten hold more than 6% of the sample, which has a few hundred thousand clones, roughly 85% seen once. The TCR was taken from a human donor in a cohort sampled during active COVID-19. Sequences were obtained from peripheral blood.

The CDR3 protein is CAWSVRQIAFF. In DNA form, the CDR3 reads TGTGCCTGGAGTGTCCGACAGATCGCTTTCTTT. The V and J genes are TRBV30 and TRBJ1-1; TRBD1 might be the D (5 bases). Trimming shortened V by 0 bases and J by 11 bases, and 10 bases separated the two germline ends. From germline, CDR1 is GTSNPN and CDR2 SVGIG (reference sequence). CDR3 length: 11 residues.